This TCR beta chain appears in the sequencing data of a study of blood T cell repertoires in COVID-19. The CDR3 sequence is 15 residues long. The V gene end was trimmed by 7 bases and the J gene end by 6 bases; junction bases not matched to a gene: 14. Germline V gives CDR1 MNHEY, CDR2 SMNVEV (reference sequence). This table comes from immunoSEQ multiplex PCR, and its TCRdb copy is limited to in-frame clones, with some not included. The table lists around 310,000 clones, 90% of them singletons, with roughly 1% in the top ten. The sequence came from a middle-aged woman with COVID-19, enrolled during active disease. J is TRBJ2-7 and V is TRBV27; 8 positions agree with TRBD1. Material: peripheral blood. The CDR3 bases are TGTGCCAGCATTTCCCCGGACAGGGTCGGACGCGAGCAGTACTTC. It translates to CASISPDRVGREQYF.